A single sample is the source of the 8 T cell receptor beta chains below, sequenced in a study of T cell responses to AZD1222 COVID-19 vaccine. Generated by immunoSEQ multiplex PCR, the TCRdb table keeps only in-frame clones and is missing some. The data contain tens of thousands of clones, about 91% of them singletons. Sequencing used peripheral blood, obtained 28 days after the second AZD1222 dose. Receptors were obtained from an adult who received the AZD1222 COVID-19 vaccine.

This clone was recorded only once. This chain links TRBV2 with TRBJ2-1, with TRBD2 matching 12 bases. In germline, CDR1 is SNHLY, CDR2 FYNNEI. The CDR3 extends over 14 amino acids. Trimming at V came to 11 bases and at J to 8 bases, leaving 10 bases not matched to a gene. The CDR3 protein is CAGVPGLAGHEQFF. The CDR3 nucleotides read TGTGCCGGTGTCCCGGGACTAGCGGGCCATGAGCAGTTCTTC.

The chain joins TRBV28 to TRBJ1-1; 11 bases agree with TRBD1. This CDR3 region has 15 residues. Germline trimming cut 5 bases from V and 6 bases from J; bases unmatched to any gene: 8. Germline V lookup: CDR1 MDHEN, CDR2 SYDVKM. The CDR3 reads CASSPRTGGAAEAFF. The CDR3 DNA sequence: TGTGCCAGCAGTCCAAGGACAGGGGGCGCGGCTGAAGCTTTCTTT.

This CDR3 is CASIRGGHDEQYF. In DNA, the CDR3 is TGTGCCAGCATCCGGGGGGGGCACGACGAGCAGTACTTC. The chain uses TRBV2 and TRBJ2-7, with 8 positions matching TRBD2. Germline lookup yields CDR1 SNHLY and CDR2 FYNNEI. V trimming: 7 bases; J trimming: 5 bases; junction bases outside the gene matches: 7. The CDR3 is made up of 13 amino acids.

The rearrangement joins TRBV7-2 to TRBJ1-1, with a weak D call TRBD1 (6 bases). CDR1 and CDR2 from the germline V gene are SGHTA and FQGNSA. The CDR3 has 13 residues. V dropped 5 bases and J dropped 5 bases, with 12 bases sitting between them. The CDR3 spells CASSPRGGTEAFF. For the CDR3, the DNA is TGTGCCAGCAGCCCCCGAGGGGGTACTGAAGCTTTCTTT. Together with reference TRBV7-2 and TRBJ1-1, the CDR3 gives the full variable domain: GAGVSQSPSNKVTEKGKDVELRCDPISGHTALYWYRQSLGQGLEFLIYFQGNSAPDKSGLPSDRFSAERTGGSVSTLTIQRTQQEDSAVYLCASSPRGGTEAFFGQGTRLTVV.

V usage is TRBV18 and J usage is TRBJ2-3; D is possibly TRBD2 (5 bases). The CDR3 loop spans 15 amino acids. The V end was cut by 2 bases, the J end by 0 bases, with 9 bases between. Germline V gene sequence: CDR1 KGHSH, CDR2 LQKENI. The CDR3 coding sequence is TGTGCCAGCTCACCAATCGGCGGGAGCACAGATACGCAGTATTTT. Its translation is CASSPIGGSTDTQYF.

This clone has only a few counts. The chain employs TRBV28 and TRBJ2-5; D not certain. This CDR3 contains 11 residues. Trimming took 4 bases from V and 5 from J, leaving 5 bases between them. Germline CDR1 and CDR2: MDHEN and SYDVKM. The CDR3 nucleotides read TGTGCCAGCAGTTCCACGGAGACCCAGTACTTC. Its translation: CASSSTETQYF.

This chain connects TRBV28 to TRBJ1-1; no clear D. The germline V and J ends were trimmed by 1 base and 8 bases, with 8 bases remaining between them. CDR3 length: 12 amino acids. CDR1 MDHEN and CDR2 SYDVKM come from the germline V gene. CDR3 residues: CASSLSAGEAFF. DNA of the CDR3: TGTGCCAGCAGTTTATCGGCAGGAGAAGCTTTCTTT.

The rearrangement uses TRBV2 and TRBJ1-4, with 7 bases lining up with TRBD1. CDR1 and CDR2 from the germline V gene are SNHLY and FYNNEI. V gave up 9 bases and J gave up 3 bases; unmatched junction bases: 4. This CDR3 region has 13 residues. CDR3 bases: TGTGCCAGAGGAGACAGGGCTAATGAAAAACTGTTTTTT. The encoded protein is CARGDRANEKLFF.